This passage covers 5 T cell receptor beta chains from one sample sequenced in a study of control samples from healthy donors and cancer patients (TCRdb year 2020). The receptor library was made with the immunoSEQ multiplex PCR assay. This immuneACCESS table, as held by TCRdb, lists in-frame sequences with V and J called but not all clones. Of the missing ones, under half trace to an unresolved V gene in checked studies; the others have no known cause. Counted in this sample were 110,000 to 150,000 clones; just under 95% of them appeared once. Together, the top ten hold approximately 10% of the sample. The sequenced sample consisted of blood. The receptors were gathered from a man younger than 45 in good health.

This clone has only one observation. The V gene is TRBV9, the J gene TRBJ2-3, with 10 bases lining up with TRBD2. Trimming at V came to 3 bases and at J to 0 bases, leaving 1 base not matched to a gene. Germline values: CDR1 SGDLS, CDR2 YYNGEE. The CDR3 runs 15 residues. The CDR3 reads CASSALAGSTDTQYF. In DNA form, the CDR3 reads TGTGCCAGCAGCGCACTAGCGGGAAGCACAGATACGCAGTATTTT.

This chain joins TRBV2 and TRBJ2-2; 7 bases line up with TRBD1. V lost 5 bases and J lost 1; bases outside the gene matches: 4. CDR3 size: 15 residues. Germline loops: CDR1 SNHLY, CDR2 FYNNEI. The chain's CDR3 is CASSNRGQNTGELFF. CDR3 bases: TGTGCCAGCAGTAACAGGGGCCAGAACACCGGGGAGCTGTTTTTT.

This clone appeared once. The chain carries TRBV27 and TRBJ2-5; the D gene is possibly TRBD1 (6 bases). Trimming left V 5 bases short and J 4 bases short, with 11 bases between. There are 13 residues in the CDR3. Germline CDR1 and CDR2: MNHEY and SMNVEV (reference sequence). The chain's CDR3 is CASSRTVGETQYF. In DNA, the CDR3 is TGTGCCAGCAGTAGGACAGTGGGAGAGACCCAGTACTTC.

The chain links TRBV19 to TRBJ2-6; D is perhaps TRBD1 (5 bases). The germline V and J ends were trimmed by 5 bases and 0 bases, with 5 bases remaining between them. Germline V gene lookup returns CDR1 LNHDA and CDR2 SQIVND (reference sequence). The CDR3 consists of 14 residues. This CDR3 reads CASSQGSGANVLTF. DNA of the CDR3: TGTGCCAGTAGTCAGGGCTCTGGGGCCAACGTCCTGACTTTC.

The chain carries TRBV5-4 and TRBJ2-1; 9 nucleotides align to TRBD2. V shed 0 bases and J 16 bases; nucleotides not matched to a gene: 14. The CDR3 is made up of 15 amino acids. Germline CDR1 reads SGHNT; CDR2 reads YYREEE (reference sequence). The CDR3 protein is CASSLGAGGTSGGFF. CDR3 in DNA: TGTGCCAGCAGCTTGGGGGCGGGAGGGACTAGTGGGGGCTTCTTC.